Presented here are 26 T cell receptor beta chains from one specimen sequenced in a study of technical replicates of blood from several donors. Using immunoSEQ multiplex PCR, the repertoire was profiled, and TCRdb retains in-frame clones only, with some absent. The data contain tens of thousands of clones, 88% of them singletons. Sequencing input: PBMCs. These TCRs come from a human donor in good health. Some clones in this sample may be carry-over from other donors' samples.

The chain has TRBV30 and TRBJ2-7; no firm D call. This CDR3 is built from 12 residues. V lost 2 bases and J lost 2, with 7 bases in between. Germline CDR1 reads GTSNPN; CDR2 reads SVGIG (reference sequence). The CDR3 region has the DNA TGTGCCTGGAGTCCCCTAGCCTACGAGCAGTACTTC. As protein: CAWSPLAYEQYF.

The V call is TRBV6-1, the J call TRBJ1-5; tentatively, D is TRBD1 (6 bases). The V end was cut by 6 bases, the J end by 3 bases, with 9 bases between. Germline V gene sequence: CDR1 MNHNS, CDR2 SASEGT. This CDR3 has 13 residues. CDR3 amino acids: CASSGQINQPQHF. CDR3 coding DNA: TGTGCCAGCAGCGGACAGATCAATCAGCCCCAGCATTTT.

This chain uses TRBV6-5 with TRBJ1-1; 7 bases are a match to TRBD1. CDR1 is MNHEY, CDR2 SVGAGI, per germline. CDR3 size: 15 residues. Trimming at V came to 6 bases and at J to 1 base, leaving 8 bases not matched to a gene. The CDR3: CASRKGTASNTEAFF. CDR3 nucleotides: TGTGCCAGCAGGAAAGGGACAGCGTCGAACACTGAAGCTTTCTTT.

The V call is TRBV21-1, the J call TRBJ1-2; TRBD1 is taken as the D call from the table, unchecked against the DNA. TRBV21-1 is tagged as a pseudogene. This CDR3 contains 16 residues. CDR3 sequence: CASSKLKDRPNYGYTF. Here the CDR3 DNA reads TGTGCCAGCAGCAAGTTAAAAGACAGGCCTAACTATGGCTACACCTTC.

The chain links TRBV10-3 to TRBJ2-2, with 9 bases lining up with TRBD1. The CDR3 consists of 17 residues. Germline CDR1 and CDR2: ENHRY and SYGVKD. Losses at the gene ends were 0 bases for V and 1 base for J; bases not matched to a gene: 3. CDR3 residues: CAISESGTGLNTGELFF. The CDR3 nucleotides read TGTGCCATCAGTGAGTCAGGGACAGGGCTGAACACCGGGGAGCTGTTTTTT.

J is TRBJ2-2 and V is TRBV7-9; possible D gene TRBD2, 5 bases. The germline V gene encodes CDR1 SEHNR and CDR2 FQNEAQ (reference sequence). This CDR3 region has 14 residues. V was trimmed by 5 bases and J by 6 bases, leaving 13 bases between them. DNA of the CDR3: TGTGCCAGCAGCGAAAAGGGAGAAGCCGGGGAGCTGTTTTTT. Amino acids: CASSEKGEAGELFF.

The chain recombines TRBV18 with TRBJ2-2, with 7 positions matching TRBD1. The germline CDR1 and CDR2 sequences are KGHSH and LQKENI. V was clipped by 2 bases and J by 1 base; unmatched bases: 1. The CDR3 sequence is 15 residues long. The CDR3 protein is CASSPNRGNTGELFF. The CDR3 DNA sequence: TGTGCCAGCTCACCAAACAGGGGGAACACCGGGGAGCTGTTTTTT.

This chain uses TRBV7-3 with TRBJ2-7, with TRBD1 matching 9 bases. The CDR3 totals 16 residues. Germline CDR1 and CDR2: SGHTA and FQGTGA. The J segment lost 2 bases and the V segment lost 0 bases, leaving 5 bases of the junction unmatched. The CDR3 is CASSLTGQGTPYEQYF. Written as DNA, the CDR3 is TGTGCCAGCAGCTTAACAGGACAGGGGACCCCCTACGAGCAGTACTTC.

The chain carries TRBV19 and TRBJ2-7; 11 nucleotides agree with TRBD2. V was clipped by 4 bases and J by 3 bases; unmatched bases: 5. Germline assignment: CDR1 LNHDA and CDR2 SQIVND (reference sequence). The CDR3 sequence is 15 residues long. The CDR3: CASSTLAGGGYEQYF. The CDR3 nucleotides are TGTGCCAGTAGTACCCTAGCGGGAGGAGGCTACGAGCAGTACTTC. Filled out from reference TRBV19 and TRBJ2-7, the complete variable domain reads DGGITQSPKYLFRKEGQNVTLSCEQNLNHDAMYWYRQDPGQGLRLIYYSQIVNDFQKGDIAEGYSVSREKKESFPLTVTSAQKNPTAFYLCASSTLAGGGYEQYFGPGTRLTVT.

This clone has a handful of counts. This sequence joins TRBV7-2 and TRBJ1-2; TRBD1 might be the D (5 bases). Trimming shortened V by 2 bases and J by 4 bases, and 20 bases separated the two germline ends. The CDR3 is 17 amino acids. Germline loops: CDR1 SGHTA, CDR2 FQGNSA. CDR3 sequence: CASSLPSDISGVYGYTF. DNA of the CDR3: TGTGCCAGCAGCTTACCCTCGGACATCTCAGGAGTCTATGGCTACACCTTC.

The genes are TRBV6-1 and TRBJ2-7, with a weak D call TRBD1 (5 bases). This CDR3 is 17 amino acids long. The V end was cut by 4 bases, the J end by 1 base, with 20 bases between. Germline V gene sequence: CDR1 MNHNS, CDR2 SASEGT. The chain's CDR3 is CASSGSNRLVFSYEQYF. The CDR3 DNA follows: TGTGCCAGCAGTGGTTCGAACAGGCTTGTGTTTTCCTACGAGCAGTACTTC.

The rearrangement uses TRBV9 and TRBJ2-3; 10 nucleotides align to TRBD2. Looked up from germline, CDR1 is SGDLS and CDR2 is YYNGEE. V shed 5 bases, J shed 4 bases, and the junction held 10 bases outside the gene matches. The CDR3 totals 16 residues. The CDR3 coding sequence is TGTGCCAGCAGTTCCGGGACTAGCGTCGTCGCAGATACGCAGTATTTT. It is translated as CASSSGTSVVADTQYF.

This sequence joins TRBV10-3 and TRBJ1-5, with D possibly being TRBD1 (5 bases). V shed 5 bases and J shed 3 bases, with 14 bases lying between them. This CDR3 has 15 amino acids. The germline gives CDR1 ENHRY, CDR2 SYGVKD. This CDR3 reads CAISMTRDSNQPQHF. CDR3 DNA sequence: TGTGCCATCAGTATGACCCGGGACTCCAATCAGCCCCAGCATTTT.

The chain joins TRBV4-2 to TRBJ2-1; 10 bases fit TRBD1. V lost 1 base to trimming and J lost 6 bases; unmatched junction nucleotides: 9. CDR1 is LGHNA, CDR2 YNFKEQ, per germline. The CDR3 spans 17 residues. CDR3 DNA: TGTGCCAGCAGCCAAGCTTCACGGACAGGGGGATCCAATGAGCAGTTCTTC. Protein: CASSQASRTGGSNEQFF.

This clone was counted once. The chain has TRBV6-1 and TRBJ2-7, with 11 bases that match TRBD2. Per germline, CDR1 MNHNS and CDR2 SASEGT. Trimming took 6 bases from V and 2 from J; bases not matched to a gene: 3. CDR3 size: 14 residues. The CDR3 DNA reads TGTGCCAGCAGAAAGGGACTAGCGGCCTACGAGCAGTACTTC. It encodes CASRKGLAAYEQYF.

This chain links TRBV10-3 with TRBJ1-2, with 8 bases aligning to TRBD1. Unmatched junction bases numbered 13, after V lost 11 bases and J lost 8 bases. CDR1 and CDR2 from the germline V gene are ENHRY and SYGVKD. The CDR3 runs to 13 residues. DNA for the CDR3: TGTGCCGGAAAACCCGGACAGGGAGGCGGCTACACCTTC. Protein sequence: CAGKPGQGGGYTF.

The V gene is TRBV9, the J gene TRBJ2-5; 10 bases map to TRBD2. The V gene's germline CDR1 is SGDLS and CDR2 YYNGEE. J gave up 5 bases and V 0 bases, and 7 bases lay outside the gene matches. CDR3 length equals 16 residues. In DNA, the CDR3 is TGTGCCAGCAGCGTAGGGAGCGGGAGGGGTTTGGAGACCCAGTACTTC. Translation gives CASSVGSGRGLETQYF.

The V gene is TRBV15, the J gene TRBJ2-7; the match to TRBD1 covers 9 bases. This CDR3 has 16 residues. Trimming took 0 bases from V and 6 from J; bases not matched to a gene: 9. Germline CDR1 reads LNHNV; CDR2 reads YYDKDF (reference sequence). The CDR3 sequence is CATSRDLGTGGSEQYF. CDR3 sequence (DNA): TGTGCCACCAGCAGAGATCTGGGAACAGGGGGCTCCGAGCAGTACTTC.

The sample holds a few counts of this clone. This chain links TRBV11-2 with TRBJ2-2, with 13 nucleotides matching TRBD2. The CDR3 has 15 residues. Germline V gives CDR1 SGHAT, CDR2 FQNNGV. V lost 5 bases and J lost 8; bases outside the gene matches: 5. Written as DNA, the CDR3 is TGTGCCAGCAGCGGACTAGCGGGAGTAGGAGGGGAGCTGTTTTTT. It codes for CASSGLAGVGGELFF.

The chain has TRBV7-9 and TRBJ2-5; 10 bases match TRBD2. The germline CDR1 and CDR2 sequences are SEHNR and FQNEAQ (reference sequence). The CDR3 sequence is 16 residues long. Trimming removed 3 bases from V and 2 bases from J; junction bases left unmatched: 6. In DNA form, the CDR3 reads TGTGCCAGCAGCTTCAAGTTAGCGGGAGGACAAGAGACCCAGTACTTC. This sequence encodes CASSFKLAGGQETQYF.

V usage is TRBV4-2 and J usage is TRBJ2-7, with 10 bases matching TRBD2. The CDR3 spans 17 residues. Germline lookup yields CDR1 LGHNA and CDR2 YNFKEQ. V was clipped by 0 bases and J by 0 bases; unmatched bases: 5. The CDR3 sequence: CASSQDPPSGSSYEQYF. The CDR3 nucleotides read TGTGCCAGCAGCCAAGATCCCCCTAGCGGGAGCTCCTACGAGCAGTACTTC.

The chain links TRBV7-8 to TRBJ2-5; D uncertain. CDR1 is SGHVS and CDR2 is FQNEAQ in the germline V gene. Trimming cost V 6 bases and J 1 base, with 18 bases left between them. CDR3 size: 16 residues. CDR3 in DNA: TGTGCCAGCAGTACACAGTTTCGCCTGACCCAAGAGACCCAGTACTTC. Translating gives CASSTQFRLTQETQYF. Looking up the rest from reference TRBV7-8 and TRBJ2-5 gives the full variable domain: GAGVSQSPRYKVAKRGQDVALRCDPISGHVSLFWYQQALGQGPEFLTYFQNEAQLDKSGLPSDRFFAERPEGSVSTLKIQRTQQEDSAVYLCASSTQFRLTQETQYFGPGTRLLVL.

This clone was found once. This chain uses TRBV6-5 with TRBJ1-4, with TRBD1 matching over 10 bases. The V segment lost 6 bases and the J segment 10 bases; nucleotides outside the gene matches: 8. The germline gives CDR1 MNHEY, CDR2 SVGAGI. The CDR3 covers 14 residues. The CDR3 loop reads CASSPTGGEVKLFF. Written as DNA, the CDR3 is TGTGCCAGCAGCCCGACAGGGGGCGAGGTAAAACTGTTTTTT.

This chain uses TRBV28 with TRBJ1-5, with 7 bases that match TRBD1. The V gene end was trimmed by 7 bases and the J gene end by 7 bases; junction bases not matched to a gene: 10. The germline V gene encodes CDR1 MDHEN and CDR2 SYDVKM. The CDR3 has 14 amino acids. The CDR3 region is CASIQRQGGQPQHF. The CDR3 DNA sequence: TGTGCCAGCATCCAGAGACAGGGAGGACAGCCCCAGCATTTT.

The chain has TRBV11-3 and TRBJ2-7; a weak D match, TRBD1 (6 bases). Germline values: CDR1 SGHNT, CDR2 YENEEA. Trimming shortened V by 5 bases and J by 7 bases, and 15 bases separated the two germline ends. The CDR3 has 13 residues. The CDR3 coding sequence is TGTGCCAGCAGCCAAGACAGGAAGGCTGAGCAGTACTTC. Translated, it gives CASSQDRKAEQYF.

This chain connects TRBV4-2 to TRBJ1-2; 7 bases agree with TRBD1. This CDR3 spans 17 amino acids. The trim removed 3 bases at V and 0 bases at J, leaving 10 bases unmatched. Germline values: CDR1 LGHNA, CDR2 YNFKEQ. CDR3 amino acids: CASSQSGRGSANYGYTF. CDR3 nucleotides: TGTGCCAGCAGCCAGTCGGGCAGGGGGTCTGCTAACTATGGCTACACCTTC.